Shown below are 30 T cell receptor beta chains from a single sample sequenced in a study of metastatic and nonmetastatic thyroid tumors. TCRdb re-called the PCR reads through MiXCR. The repertoire holds around 40,000 clones, with approximately 17% as singletons. All patients were untreated before thyroid surgery. Material for sequencing was blood. The origin of the receptors is a male donor with papillary thyroid cancer or a benign thyroid nodule (not recorded which). Some clones in this sample may be carry-over from other donors' samples.

The chain has TRBV3-1 and TRBJ1-3, with D tentatively TRBD1 (6 bases). CDR3 length equals 17 residues. Germline V gives CDR1 LGHDT, CDR2 YNNKEL (reference sequence). V was cut by 1 base and J by 0 bases, with 13 bases left in between. DNA of the CDR3: TGTGCCAGCAGCCAAGGGACCGGACAGTACTCTGGAAACACCATATATTTT. Translated, it gives CASSQGTGQYSGNTIYF.

This clone was detected many times. This sample also contains other DNA sequences that code for the same CDR3. This chain links TRBV2 with TRBJ2-7; 14 bases map to TRBD2. V lost 5 bases and J lost 7; bases outside the gene matches: 10. CDR1 SNHLY and CDR2 FYNNEI come from the germline V gene. The CDR3 consists of 16 residues. DNA of the CDR3: TGTGCCAGCAGTTCAAATCCCGGGACTAGCGGGGGAGAGCAGTACTTC. It yields the protein CASSSNPGTSGGEQYF.

A word on this clone: A much larger clone lies a single base off, so this may be a read error. Other DNA variants within this sample encode the same CDR3. This chain uses TRBV7-2 with TRBJ2-7, with 9 bases fitting TRBD2. J lost 2 bases, V lost 5 bases, and 4 bases had no gene match. Germline V gene lookup returns CDR1 SGHTA and CDR2 FQGNSA. The CDR3 contains 14 residues. The CDR3 nucleotides are TGTGCCAGCAGCGGCGGGGGGGCCGCCTACGAGCAGTACTTC. It encodes CASSGGGAAYEQYF.

This clone appeared once. The rearrangement joins TRBV20-1 to TRBJ2-3, with 9 bases that match TRBD1. The CDR3 has 15 residues. V was pared by 2 bases and J by 5 bases, with 8 bases of the junction left unmatched. CDR1 is DFQATT, CDR2 SNEGSKA, per germline (reference sequence). CDR3 nucleotides: TGCAGTGCTAGACATGGACAGGGGAAGGGAGATACGCAGTATTTT. Its protein product is CSARHGQGKGDTQYF.

In the case of this clone: A read error may account for a junction end that differs from germline. J is TRBJ2-1 and V is TRBV7-3; a weak D match, TRBD2 (5 bases). This CDR3 comprises 15 residues. The germline V gene has CDR1 SGHTA and CDR2 FQGTGA. For the CDR3, the DNA is TGTGCCATCAGCCTCCGGGGTGGTTCCTACAATGAGCAGTTCTTC. It codes for CAISLRGGSYNEQFF.

This clone occurred many times. The rearrangement uses TRBV11-3 and TRBJ2-3, with 8 bases identical to TRBD2. The V gene's germline CDR1 is SGHNT and CDR2 YENEEA. V lost 1 base and J lost 3; bases outside the gene matches: 12. CDR3 length: 18 amino acids. In nucleotides, the CDR3 is TGTGCCAGCAGCTTAGTGGGGGTCGGGAGGGCCGGTACAGATACGCAGTATTTT. The encoded protein is CASSLVGVGRAGTDTQYF. Looking up the rest from reference TRBV11-3 and TRBJ2-3 gives the full variable domain: EAGVVQSPRYKIIEKKQPVAFWCNPISGHNTLYWYLQNLGQGPELLIRYENEEAVDDSQLPKDRFSAERLKGVDSTLKIQPAELGDSAVYLCASSLVGVGRAGTDTQYFGPGTRLTVL.

This rearrangement joins TRBV11-2 to TRBJ2-1; a possible D gene is TRBD2 (5 bases). The germline V gene encodes CDR1 SGHAT and CDR2 FQNNGV. With 5 bases removed from V and 10 bases from J, the gap between germline ends came to 9 bases. CDR3 size: 11 residues. CDR3 sequence reads: CASSSGEEQFF. Written as DNA, the CDR3 is TGTGCCAGCAGCAGCGGAGAAGAGCAGTTCTTC.

Comments on this clone: This clone may be a read error of a much larger clone one base away. The V gene is TRBV7-8, the J gene TRBJ2-3; D remains unclear. The V end lost 8 bases, the J end lost 4 bases, and 16 bases lay between the germline ends. The CDR3 totals 14 residues. Germline V gene sequence: CDR1 SGHVS, CDR2 FQNEAQ. CDR3 nucleotide sequence: TGTGCCAGCCGGCCAAGATCGGATTCAGATACGCAGTATTTT. Encoded protein: CASRPRSDSDTQYF.

This clone was detected a few times. CDR3 loop: CAISDISGGYNEQFF. Written as DNA, the CDR3 is TGTGCCATCAGTGATATTAGCGGGGGGTACAATGAGCAGTTCTTC. V gene TRBV10-3 combines with J gene TRBJ2-1; 10 bases align to TRBD2. V lost 3 bases, J lost 4 bases, and 3 bases stayed unmatched. From germline, CDR1 is ENHRY and CDR2 SYGVKD. The CDR3 sequence is 15 residues long.

Many counts were recorded for this clone. The V and J genes are TRBV19 and TRBJ2-1; D is unresolved. Trimming shortened V by 3 bases and J by 0 bases, and 6 bases separated the two germline ends. CDR3 length: 14 residues. Germline V gene sequence: CDR1 LNHDA, CDR2 SQIVND (reference sequence). CDR3 DNA sequence: TGTGCCAGTAGTATTGAGAGCTCCTACAATGAGCAGTTCTTC. Translated, it gives CASSIESSYNEQFF. Using reference TRBV19 and TRBJ2-1 for the parts outside the CDR3, the full variable domain is DGGITQSPKYLFRKEGQNVTLSCEQNLNHDAMYWYRQDPGQGLRLIYYSQIVNDFQKGDIAEGYSVSREKKESFPLTVTSAQKNPTAFYLCASSIESSYNEQFFGPGTRLTVL.

The rearrangement joins TRBV5-1 to TRBJ2-3, with 7 bases identical to TRBD2. Germline V gene data show CDR1 as SGHRS and CDR2 as YFSETQ. The CDR3 sequence is 15 residues long. Trimming at V came to 2 bases and at J to 3 bases, leaving 6 bases not matched to a gene. The CDR3 DNA reads as TGCGCCAGCAGCTTAACAGGCGGGAGAACAGATACGCAGTATTTT. Translating it yields CASSLTGGRTDTQYF.

This chain connects TRBV3-1 to TRBJ2-4; 7 nucleotides align to TRBD2. CDR3 length equals 15 residues. Trimming took 0 bases from V and 5 from J; bases not matched to a gene: 4. Germline V gene lookup returns CDR1 LGHDT and CDR2 YNNKEL (reference sequence). The CDR3 spells CASSQDSGRQNIQYF. In DNA form, the CDR3 reads TGTGCCAGCAGCCAAGATTCCGGGAGGCAAAACATTCAGTACTTC.

The table lists this clone with many counts. The chain uses TRBV28 and TRBJ2-5; D tentatively fits TRBD1 or TRBD2 (6 bases each). The CDR3 is 13 amino acids. Between the trimmed V and J ends, which lost 8 bases and 4 bases, there was a span of 14 bases. The V gene's germline CDR1 is MDHEN and CDR2 SYDVKM. In DNA, the CDR3 is TGTGCCAGCTACGGGGGCATTCGAGAGACCCAGTACTTC. This gives the protein CASYGGIRETQYF.

Remarks on this clone: A read error may account for a junction end that differs from germline. The genes are TRBV9 and TRBJ2-1, with D possibly being TRBD2 (5 bases). Germline CDR1 and CDR2: SGDLS and YYNGEE. This CDR3 comprises 16 residues. The CDR3 bases are TGTGCCAGCAGCGTAGGTTATAGCGTCTCCTACAATGATCAGTTCTTC. Translated, it gives CASSVGYSVSYNDQFF.

This clone showed up many times. The chain has TRBV6-1 and TRBJ2-1; TRBD2 aligns across 9 bases. This CDR3 comprises 17 residues. In germline, CDR1 is MNHNS, CDR2 SASEGT. The V segment lost 1 base and the J segment 1 base; nucleotides outside the gene matches: 5. This CDR3 is CASSEDLAGLSYNEQFF. The CDR3 bases are TGTGCCAGCAGTGAAGACCTAGCGGGACTTTCCTACAATGAGCAGTTCTTC.

With respect to this clone: The conserved final phenylalanine or tryptophan is absent from the CDR3, which likely points to a read error. V is TRBV11-2 and J is TRBJ2-2, with a weak D call TRBD2 (6 bases). Germline CDR1 and CDR2: SGHAT and FQNNGV. Trimming shortened V by 5 bases and J by 4 bases, and 17 bases separated the two germline ends. The CDR3 has 16 amino acids. The CDR3 is CASSRATLAITGELFL. In DNA, the CDR3 is TGTGCCAGCAGCCGGGCGACACTAGCTATCACCGGGGAGCTGTTTCTT.

Many counts were recorded for this clone. This chain connects TRBV6-5 to TRBJ1-1; D might be TRBD1 (5 bases). The V end lost 0 bases, the J end lost 11 bases, and 28 bases lay between the germline ends. The germline gives CDR1 MNHEY, CDR2 SVGAGI. The CDR3 has 18 amino acids. In DNA form, the CDR3 reads TGTGCCAGCAGTTACTCGATGACTGCGGGCGGGACGAACAAGGGGGCTTTCTTT. Its protein is CASSYSMTAGGTNKGAFF.

This clone was picked up many times. The chain has TRBV6-1 and TRBJ2-6, with a possible D match to TRBD1 (5 bases). Germline V lookup: CDR1 MNHNS, CDR2 SASEGT. With 5 bases removed from V and 4 bases from J, the gap between germline ends came to 12 bases. CDR3 length equals 15 residues. The DNA of the CDR3 is TGTGCCAGCAGTTCCGACAGAGCAGGGGCCAACGTCCTGACTTTC. Protein sequence: CASSSDRAGANVLTF.

The table lists this clone with many counts. This chain uses TRBV5-6 with TRBJ2-3; D uncertain. Between the trimmed V and J ends, which lost 4 bases and 0 bases, there was a span of 15 bases. CDR3 size: 16 residues. From germline, CDR1 is SGHDT and CDR2 YYEEEE. DNA of the CDR3: TGTGCCAGCAGCCAAAAAAGGCTGGATAGCACAGATACGCAGTATTTT. Protein product: CASSQKRLDSTDTQYF.

This clone was counted ten times or more. V gene TRBV7-2 combines with J gene TRBJ1-5; 8 bases are a match to TRBD1. CDR3 length: 17 amino acids. Germline CDR1 is SGHTA and CDR2 is FQGNSA. V lost 5 bases and J lost 0; bases outside the gene matches: 9. CDR3 amino acids: CASSPRTGSYSNQPQHF. The CDR3 coding sequence is TGTGCCAGCAGCCCCCGGACAGGGTCCTATAGCAATCAGCCCCAGCATTTT.

This clone appeared many times. The V and J genes are TRBV5-1 and TRBJ2-5; D unclear. Trimming took 0 bases from V and 2 from J, leaving 11 bases between them. The length of the CDR3 is 15 residues. The germline CDR1 and CDR2 sequences are SGHRS and YFSETQ. CDR3 region: CASSLVSQVQETQYF. CDR3 DNA: TGCGCCAGCAGCTTGGTGTCCCAGGTACAAGAGACCCAGTACTTC. Together with reference TRBV5-1 and TRBJ2-5, the CDR3 gives the full variable domain: KAGVTQTPRYLIKTRGQQVTLSCSPISGHRSVSWYQQTPGQGLQFLFEYFSETQRNKGNFPGRFSGRQFSNSRSEMNVSTLELGDSALYLCASSLVSQVQETQYFGPGTRLLVL.

This chain uses TRBV30 with TRBJ1-1, with D possibly being TRBD1 (6 bases). V was pared by 2 bases and J by 3 bases, with 10 bases between. The CDR3 has 13 residues. Germline assignment: CDR1 GTSNPN and CDR2 SVGIG (reference sequence). The CDR3 protein is CAWSRTGYTEAFF. Written as DNA, the CDR3 is TGTGCCTGGAGTCGAACAGGGTACACTGAAGCTTTCTTT.

This clone is medium-sized. This chain joins TRBV20-1 and TRBJ1-2; D call uncertain. V was shortened by 4 bases and J by 4 bases, with 10 bases between the two germline ends. This CDR3 spans 12 amino acids. CDR1 is DFQATT, CDR2 SNEGSKA, per germline (reference sequence). The CDR3 protein is CSAKVRIYGYTF. The DNA for the CDR3 is TGCAGTGCTAAGGTCCGGATCTATGGCTACACCTTC.

Concerning this clone: The identical CDR3 is also encoded by other nucleotide sequences in the sample. CDR3 sequence: CATRDYGSEQYF. CDR3 sequence (DNA): TGTGCGACCAGGGACTACGGGTCCGAGCAGTACTTC. V and J are TRBV19 and TRBJ2-7; TRBD2 matches 7 bases. Germline V gene lookup returns CDR1 LNHDA and CDR2 SQIVND (reference sequence). There are 12 residues in the CDR3.

In its sample, this clone was seen many times. This chain uses TRBV7-9 with TRBJ1-2, with D perhaps matching TRBD1 (6 bases). V was clipped by 5 bases and J by 13 bases, with 17 bases between them. Germline lookup yields CDR1 SEHNR and CDR2 FQNEAQ (reference sequence). This CDR3 is 12 amino acids long. The CDR3 protein is CASSVPGHPCTF. CDR3 DNA sequence: TGTGCCAGCAGCGTTCCGGGACACCCCTGCACCTTC.

This clone was seen at least ten times. This sequence joins TRBV7-8 and TRBJ2-1; weak D call: TRBD1 (6 bases). Germline V gives CDR1 SGHVS, CDR2 FQNEAQ. The CDR3 is 15 residues long. Trimming stripped 0 bases from V and 12 bases from J, with 18 bases between. The CDR3 DNA reads as TGTGCCAGCAGCTTAGCAACCCAGGGGTTCAGGGGGCAGTTCTTC. It is translated as CASSLATQGFRGQFF.

This clone was observed at least ten times. V usage is TRBV20-1 and J usage is TRBJ2-1; maybe TRBD2 (5 bases). This CDR3 has 14 residues. Trimming removed 1 base from V and 1 base from J, with 8 bases in between. The germline gives CDR1 DFQATT, CDR2 SNEGSKA (reference sequence). In nucleotides, the CDR3 is TGCAGTGCTAGAGGGGAGTTATCCTACAATGAGCAGTTCTTC. Protein: CSARGELSYNEQFF.

The rearrangement joins TRBV7-8 to TRBJ2-2, with D perhaps TRBD2 (6 bases). This CDR3 spans 17 amino acids. Germline loops: CDR1 SGHVS, CDR2 FQNEAQ. The ends were cut back, 5 bases at V and 6 bases at J, with 22 bases in the middle. The DNA of the CDR3 is TGTGCCAGCAGCCCTGGGAGTGATGGAGGGGTCGCCGGGGAGCTGTTTTTT. Translated: CASSPGSDGGVAGELFF. The full variable domain, in which reference TRBV7-8 and TRBJ2-2 provide the parts outside the CDR3, is GAGVSQSPRYKVAKRGQDVALRCDPISGHVSLFWYQQALGQGPEFLTYFQNEAQLDKSGLPSDRFFAERPEGSVSTLKIQRTQQEDSAVYLCASSPGSDGGVAGELFFGEGSRLTVL.

The sample holds many counts of this clone. The chain recombines TRBV3-1 with TRBJ2-3, with 7 bases fitting TRBD2. The CDR3 has 15 amino acids. The J segment lost 2 bases and the V segment lost 4 bases, leaving 6 bases of the junction unmatched. Germline V lookup: CDR1 LGHDT, CDR2 YNNKEL (reference sequence). CDR3 amino acids: CASSRPGGLTDTQYF. The CDR3 DNA reads as TGTGCCAGCAGCCGACCGGGGGGACTCACAGATACGCAGTATTTT.

This clone was detected many times. One end of the junction fails to match germline, which may point to a read error. The chain employs TRBV6-1 and TRBJ2-1; D is perhaps TRBD2 (6 bases). This CDR3 contains 14 residues. CDR1 MNHNS and CDR2 SASEGT come from the germline V gene. The CDR3 region has the DNA TGTGCCACCTTAACTAGCATCTCCCACAATGAGCAGTTCTTC. Translating gives CATLTSISHNEQFF.